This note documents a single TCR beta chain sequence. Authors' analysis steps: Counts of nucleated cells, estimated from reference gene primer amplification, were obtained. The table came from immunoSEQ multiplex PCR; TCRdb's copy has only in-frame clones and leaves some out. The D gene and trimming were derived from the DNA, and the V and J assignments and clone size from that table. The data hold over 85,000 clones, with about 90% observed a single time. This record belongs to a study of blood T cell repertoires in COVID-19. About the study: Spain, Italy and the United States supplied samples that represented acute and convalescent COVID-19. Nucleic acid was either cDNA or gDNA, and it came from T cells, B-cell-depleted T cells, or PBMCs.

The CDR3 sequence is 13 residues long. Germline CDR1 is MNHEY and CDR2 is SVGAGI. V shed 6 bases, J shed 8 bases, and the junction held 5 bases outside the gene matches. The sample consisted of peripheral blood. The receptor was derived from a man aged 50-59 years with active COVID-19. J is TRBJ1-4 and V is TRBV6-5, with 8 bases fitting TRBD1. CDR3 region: CASRDRVFEKLFF. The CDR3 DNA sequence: TGTGCCAGCAGGGACAGGGTCTTCGAAAAACTGTTTTTT.